The entry below describes one T cell receptor (beta chain). After re-calling the 5' RACE reads, TCRdb lists one entry per CDR3 protein, DNA absent. Here the sample table reports 310,000 or so distinct CDR3 sequences. This sample was taken from a study of monozygotic twins with inflammatory bowel disease. The clonotype originates from a human donor with ulcerative colitis or Crohn's disease, or a healthy co-twin of an affected twin (not recorded which). Sample: blood.

The CDR3 sequence is CASSLASSRKNTGELFF. The chain is built from TRBV7-6 and TRBJ2-2. The CDR3 totals 17 residues. Per germline, CDR1 SGHVS and CDR2 FNYEAQ.